This T cell receptor (beta chain) was observed in a study of monozygotic twins with inflammatory bowel disease. Study-wide findings and caveats: Healthy co-twins showed greater TCRbeta diversity (inverse Simpson) than IBD patients.

Concerning this clonotype: Antigen specificity is unknown.

TCRdb re-called the 5' RACE reads and gives one entry per CDR3 protein, without DNA. This sample carries some 450,000 distinct CDR3 sequences, with approximately 2.4% going to the ten biggest clones. The germline gives CDR1 DFQATT, CDR2 SNEGSKA (reference sequence). The CDR3 extends over 12 amino acids. V gene TRBV20-1 combines with J gene TRBJ1-4; TCRdb gives TRBD1 as the D gene, but with no DNA this cannot be confirmed. The source is a human donor with ulcerative colitis or Crohn's disease, or a healthy co-twin of an affected twin (not recorded which). The specimen sequenced was blood. The CDR3 region is CSARRGGEKLFF.